What follows are 29 T cell receptor beta chains derived from one specimen sequenced in a study of cytomegalovirus exposure and HLA in healthy donors (dated by TCRdb to the late 2010s). Library preparation was by the immunoSEQ multiplex PCR assay. For the multiplex PCR, a mixture combining 60 forward primers for TCR Vbeta segments and 13 reverse primers for TCR Jbeta segments was used. As stored in TCRdb, this immuneACCESS dataset retains in-frame rearrangements with V and J assigned. A fraction of the clones does not appear; measured against another copy, unresolved V genes explain less than half of the discrepancy, and the remainder lacks a known reason. The sample table holds roughly 150,000 clones, of which approximately 80% were seen once. About 3.1% of the sample is taken by the ten largest. The material sequenced was PBMCs. Receptors originate from a male donor in good health and CMV-seronegative.

V and J are TRBV27 and TRBJ1-1; the D gene is possibly TRBD1 (6 bases). V lost 5 bases and J 0 bases, leaving 10 bases between the germline ends. There are 14 residues in the CDR3. Per germline, CDR1 MNHEY and CDR2 SMNVEV (reference sequence). In nucleotides, the CDR3 is TGTGCCAGCAGTCCCAGGGGAGTGAACACTGAAGCTTTCTTT. Amino acids: CASSPRGVNTEAFF.

This chain connects TRBV27 to TRBJ1-5; no firm D call. This CDR3 comprises 16 residues. V was pared by 4 bases and J by 0 bases, with 13 bases between. Germline V gene lookup returns CDR1 MNHEY and CDR2 SMNVEV (reference sequence). The CDR3: CASSSPLAYSNQPQHF. CDR3 in DNA: TGTGCCAGCAGTTCCCCGTTAGCTTATAGCAATCAGCCCCAGCATTTT.

The V gene is TRBV13, the J gene TRBJ2-4, with D possibly TRBD1 on 6 matching bases. The CDR3 has 12 residues. The germline V gene encodes CDR1 PRHDT and CDR2 FYEKMQ (reference sequence). V was pared by 5 bases and J by 14 bases, with 16 bases between. CDR3 nucleotide sequence: TGTGCCAGCAGCCCTGGGGGCAGAGATAAGTACTTC. This encodes CASSPGGRDKYF.

The chain has TRBV7-9 and TRBJ1-1, with a possible D match to TRBD1 (6 bases). V lost 5 bases and J lost 1, with 14 bases in between. Germline V gene sequence: CDR1 SEHNR, CDR2 FQNEAQ (reference sequence). The CDR3 is 15 residues long. CDR3 DNA: TGTGCCAGCAGCCGTCTCCGACAGGAGAACACTGAAGCTTTCTTT. Amino acids: CASSRLRQENTEAFF.

V and J are TRBV28 and TRBJ2-7; maybe TRBD1 (6 bases). This CDR3 contains 14 residues. V lost 5 bases and J lost 5, with 16 bases in between. CDR1 is MDHEN and CDR2 is SYDVKM in the germline V gene. The CDR3 sequence is CASSPTGRQNEQYF. CDR3 coding DNA: TGTGCCAGCAGTCCCACAGGGAGACAGAACGAGCAGTACTTC.

The chain's CDR3 is CASSFGLAGNEQFF. DNA for the CDR3: TGTGCCAGCAGCTTTGGACTAGCAGGCAATGAGCAGTTCTTC. The chain couples TRBV7-2 to TRBJ2-1, with 8 bases that match TRBD2. Germline values: CDR1 SGHTA, CDR2 FQGNSA. Losses at the gene ends were 3 bases for V and 6 bases for J; bases not matched to a gene: 4. CDR3 length: 14 residues.

The chain combines TRBV5-6 with TRBJ2-1, with D uncertain. CDR1 and CDR2 from the germline V gene are SGHDT and YYEEEE. The ends were cut back, 1 base at V and 9 bases at J, with 11 bases in the middle. This CDR3 contains 13 residues. The CDR3 sequence: CASSLQLTGEQFF. CDR3 nucleotide sequence: TGTGCCAGCAGCTTGCAACTAACGGGTGAGCAGTTCTTC.

V gene TRBV28 combines with J gene TRBJ2-3; TRBD2 matches at 7 bases. The CDR3 is 16 residues long. CDR1 is MDHEN, CDR2 SYDVKM, per germline. The ends lost 9 bases at V and 6 bases at J; junction bases unmatched: 18. The CDR3 DNA reads TGTGCCAGTTACCGCCGGGGGGACCTTCCTTCGGATACGCAGTATTTT. This translates into CASYRRGDLPSDTQYF.

This clone appeared a single time. The chain combines TRBV7-8 with TRBJ1-5; D may be TRBD1 (6 bases). CDR1 is SGHVS, CDR2 FQNEAQ, per germline. V was pared by 5 bases and J by 0 bases, with 14 bases between. The CDR3 is made up of 16 amino acids. The CDR3 DNA sequence: TGTGCCAGCAGCCAGGACAGCCTCTATAGCAATCAGCCCCAGCATTTT. Residues: CASSQDSLYSNQPQHF.

This CDR3 reads CASSPRPLTGETQYF. The CDR3 DNA sequence: TGTGCCAGCAGTCCTCGACCCCTGACGGGAGAGACCCAGTACTTC. V is TRBV27 and J is TRBJ2-5; D gene uncertain. This CDR3 has 15 residues. Germline lookup yields CDR1 MNHEY and CDR2 SMNVEV (reference sequence). V was cut by 5 bases and J by 4 bases, with 17 bases left in between.

A few counts support this clone. V and J are TRBV11-2 and TRBJ2-1; perhaps TRBD2 as D (5 bases). V dropped 3 bases and J dropped 2 bases, with 11 bases sitting between them. This CDR3 comprises 15 residues. Germline CDR1 reads SGHAT; CDR2 reads FQNNGV. CDR3 protein: CASSFQAVTYNEQFF. The CDR3 bases are TGTGCCAGCAGCTTCCAAGCGGTTACCTACAATGAGCAGTTCTTC.

The chain carries TRBV27 and TRBJ2-5, with 12 bases matching TRBD1. The CDR3 spans 15 residues. The germline V gene encodes CDR1 MNHEY and CDR2 SMNVEV (reference sequence). Germline trimming cut 5 bases from V and 5 bases from J; bases unmatched to any gene: 6. The CDR3 bases are TGTGCCAGCAGTCCCGGGACAGGGGGCAGGGAGACCCAGTACTTC. Translation gives CASSPGTGGRETQYF.

This chain uses TRBV4-1 with TRBJ1-1; perhaps TRBD1 as D (6 bases). The V end was cut by 5 bases, the J end by 7 bases, with 14 bases between. The CDR3 length is 13 residues. CDR1 MGHRA and CDR2 YSYEKL come from the germline V gene. CDR3 nucleotides: TGCGCCAGCAGCTCCCACTTGACAGGTGAAGCTTTCTTT. Its translation is CASSSHLTGEAFF.

This clone was counted a single time. This chain links TRBV7-2 with TRBJ1-5; 12 bases are a match to TRBD1. The CDR3 contains 17 residues. The trim removed 0 bases at V and 2 bases at J, leaving 2 bases unmatched. CDR1 and CDR2 from the germline V gene are SGHTA and FQGNSA. The DNA for the CDR3 is TGTGCCAGCAGCTTAGCGGGACAGGGGGCAGGCAATCAGCCCCAGCATTTT. Its protein product is CASSLAGQGAGNQPQHF.

V usage is TRBV2 and J usage is TRBJ2-3; 8 bases agree with TRBD2. V trimming: 8 bases; J trimming: 2 bases; junction bases outside the gene matches: 6. This CDR3 has 14 residues. The germline gives CDR1 SNHLY, CDR2 FYNNEI. The CDR3 spells CASGSSGPTDTQYF. The CDR3 coding sequence is TGTGCCAGCGGATCTAGCGGGCCCACAGATACGCAGTATTTT.

The chain carries TRBV30 and TRBJ2-5; TRBD2 matches 10 bases. There are 14 residues in the CDR3. Germline CDR1 reads GTSNPN; CDR2 reads SVGIG (reference sequence). J was trimmed by 2 bases and V by 8 bases; bases with no gene match: 8. The CDR3 coding sequence is TGTGCCCTCACCGGGACTAGCGTTCAAGAGACCCAGTACTTC. This translates into CALTGTSVQETQYF.

The rearrangement links TRBV29-1 to TRBJ1-5; no clear D gene. The CDR3 is made up of 15 amino acids. The V end was cut by 6 bases, the J end by 0 bases, with 15 bases between. Germline V gene data show CDR1 as SQVTM and CDR2 as ANQGSEA. This CDR3 is CSVRARGDSNQPQHF. For the CDR3, the DNA is TGCAGCGTCCGGGCCCGGGGAGATAGCAATCAGCCCCAGCATTTT.

This clone turned up a few times. The rearrangement uses TRBV5-1 and TRBJ1-3; D unclear. Trimming shortened V by 3 bases and J by 8 bases, and 18 bases separated the two germline ends. In germline, CDR1 is SGHRS, CDR2 YFSETQ. The CDR3 runs 15 residues. The CDR3 region has the DNA TGCGCCAGCAGCTCGGGCGTAAGGGAGGAAGACACCATATATTTT. It is translated as CASSSGVREEDTIYF.

This clone has only a few counts. The chain links TRBV6-4 to TRBJ2-5; D is possibly TRBD1 (5 bases). Trimming pared 2 bases from V and 7 bases from J, leaving 32 bases between. Germline CDR1 and CDR2: MRHNA and SNTAGT. The length of the CDR3 is 20 residues. CDR3 amino acids: CASSDHFKGPSREKQGTQYF. The CDR3 DNA follows: TGTGCCAGCAGTGACCATTTCAAAGGCCCATCGAGAGAGAAGCAGGGGACCCAGTACTTC.

The CDR3: CASSLPLGASGTSYEQYF. CDR3 bases: TGTGCCAGCAGCCTCCCCCTAGGAGCTAGCGGGACTAGTTACGAGCAGTACTTC. The chain has TRBV7-9 and TRBJ2-7, with TRBD2 matching over 9 bases. The CDR3 runs 18 residues. Germline-derived CDR1 and CDR2 are SEHNR and FQNEAQ (reference sequence). J lost 4 bases, V lost 5 bases, and 18 bases had no gene match. The full variable domain, in which reference TRBV7-9 and TRBJ2-7 provide the parts outside the CDR3, is DTGVSQNPRHKITKRGQNVTFRCDPISEHNRLYWYRQTLGQGPEFLTYFQNEAQLEKSRLLSDRFSAERPKGSFSTLEIQRTEQGDSAMYLCASSLPLGASGTSYEQYFGPGTRLTVT.

The chain couples TRBV12-5 to TRBJ2-1; TRBD2 matches at 9 bases. The J segment lost 9 bases and the V segment lost 2 bases, leaving 11 bases of the junction unmatched. CDR3 length equals 16 residues. Germline lookup yields CDR1 LGHNT and CDR2 FRNRAP. CDR3 coding DNA: TGTGCTAGTGGTTTGTTGGCGGGAGGGACCTTCAGTGAGCAGTTCTTC. Its protein product is CASGLLAGGTFSEQFF.

In this sample, this clone turned up a few times. The chain couples TRBV6-6 to TRBJ1-2; possibly TRBD1 for D (6 bases). Trimming removed 5 bases at V and 8 bases at J, with 12 bases between. Germline CDR1 MNHNY, CDR2 SVGAGI (reference sequence). The CDR3 spans 12 residues. Here the CDR3 DNA reads TGTGCCAGCAGTGGACAGCCGGACGGCTACACCTTC. Protein product: CASSGQPDGYTF.

The chain carries TRBV19 and TRBJ2-1, with D possibly being TRBD1 (6 bases). This CDR3 region has 16 residues. From germline, CDR1 is LNHDA and CDR2 SQIVND (reference sequence). Trimming took off 5 bases at V and 0 bases at J, with 14 bases between the two ends. The CDR3 sequence: CASSQSTGISYNEQFF. Written as DNA, the CDR3 is TGTGCCAGTAGTCAATCCACAGGGATCTCCTACAATGAGCAGTTCTTC. Variable domain in full (rest from reference TRBV19 and TRBJ2-1): DGGITQSPKYLFRKEGQNVTLSCEQNLNHDAMYWYRQDPGQGLRLIYYSQIVNDFQKGDIAEGYSVSREKKESFPLTVTSAQKNPTAFYLCASSQSTGISYNEQFFGPGTRLTVL.

The chain links TRBV7-9 to TRBJ1-1; 7 bases map to TRBD1. Germline V CDR1 and CDR2: SEHNR, FQNEAQ (reference sequence). V was clipped by 5 bases and J by 4 bases; unmatched bases: 10. The CDR3 totals 15 residues. The CDR3 DNA reads TGTGCCAGCAGCGATCAGACAGGGACCTGCACTGAAGCTTTCTTT. It codes for CASSDQTGTCTEAFF. Complete variable domain (other parts from reference TRBV7-9 and TRBJ1-1): DTGVSQNPRHKITKRGQNVTFRCDPISEHNRLYWYRQTLGQGPEFLTYFQNEAQLEKSRLLSDRFSAERPKGSFSTLEIQRTEQGDSAMYLCASSDQTGTCTEAFFGQGTRLTVV.

This chain connects TRBV28 to TRBJ1-1, with a weak D call TRBD1 (5 bases). Trimming shortened V by 1 base and J by 3 bases, and 12 bases separated the two germline ends. This CDR3 is 15 amino acids long. Germline V CDR1 and CDR2: MDHEN, SYDVKM. CDR3 coding DNA: TGTGCCAGCAGTTTATCGGGGGGGAGGTACACTGAAGCTTTCTTT. Encoded protein: CASSLSGGRYTEAFF.

The chain couples TRBV5-1 to TRBJ2-1; the D gene is possibly TRBD2 (5 bases). With 0 bases removed from V and 2 bases from J, the gap between germline ends came to 6 bases. Germline CDR1 is SGHRS and CDR2 is YFSETQ. There are 14 residues in the CDR3. CDR3 in DNA: TGCGCCAGCAGCTTGGATAGCGCCTACAATGAGCAGTTCTTC. Protein: CASSLDSAYNEQFF. Filled out from reference TRBV5-1 and TRBJ2-1, the complete variable domain reads KAGVTQTPRYLIKTRGQQVTLSCSPISGHRSVSWYQQTPGQGLQFLFEYFSETQRNKGNFPGRFSGRQFSNSRSEMNVSTLELGDSALYLCASSLDSAYNEQFFGPGTRLTVL.

The rearrangement joins TRBV6-5 to TRBJ1-3; D is unresolved. The CDR3 length is 15 residues. Germline V gives CDR1 MNHEY, CDR2 SVGAGI. The V and J ends lost 2 bases and 0 bases respectively, with 8 bases between them. The CDR3, as DNA: TGTGCCAGCAGTTACACTCAATTCTCTGGAAACACCATATATTTT. Translation gives CASSYTQFSGNTIYF.

The gene calls are TRBV11-3 and TRBJ2-7; D remains unclear. With 5 bases removed from V and 0 bases from J, the gap between germline ends came to 8 bases. This CDR3 is built from 13 residues. Germline values: CDR1 SGHNT, CDR2 YENEEA. The CDR3 here is CASSPASSYEQYF. DNA for the CDR3: TGTGCCAGCAGCCCCGCGTCCTCCTACGAGCAGTACTTC.

The sample holds one count of this clone. V usage is TRBV7-2 and J usage is TRBJ2-7; 8 positions agree with TRBD2. With V trimmed by 5 bases and J by 5 bases, 5 bases remained unmatched. Germline CDR1 and CDR2: SGHTA and FQGNSA. The CDR3 contains 13 residues. DNA for the CDR3: TGTGCCAGCAGCCTTAGCGGGAAACACGAGCAGTACTTC. It specifies CASSLSGKHEQYF.